The rows below give T cell receptor beta chains drawn from one sample of a study of T-cell reconstitution after alpha-beta-depleted transplantation in children. TCRdb redid the calling of the PCR reads with MiXCR, one entry per CDR3 protein. The repertoire holds around 440,000 distinct CDR3 sequences, with more than 9% as singletons. Sequencing used PBMCs, obtained before TCRalphabeta/CD19-depleted stem cell transplant. The receptors originated from a child aged 2-15 years with inherited bone marrow failure, due to receive a stem cell transplant. Each CDR3 is given with its conserved first and last residue. The D gene is left open where the match is weak. The size of a clone is reported for some rows only, either as once, few or many, or as a class for expanded clones.

many,TRBJ2-4,NA,TRBV29-1,TGCAGCGTTCAGGGTGGAGCGAACATTCAGTACTTC,CSVQGGANIQYF
many,TRBJ2-6,TRBD1,TRBV6-2/TRBV6-3,TGTGCCAGCAGTTACATCCACGGACAGGGGACTGGGGCCAACGTCCTGACTTTC,CASSYIHGQGTGANVLTF
many,TRBJ2-5,TRBD2,TRBV28,TGTGCCAGCAGTTTTTCGCTAGCGGGATTAGAGACCCAGTACTTC,CASSFSLAGLETQYF
many,TRBJ1-4,NA,TRBV4-3,TGCGCCAGCAGCCAAGATTGGGCACCCAGTAATGAAAAACTGTTTTTT,CASSQDWAPSNEKLFF
few,TRBJ2-5,NA,TRBV18,TGTGCCAGCTCACCCGCCGGGGTAGAGACCCAGTACTTC,CASSPAGVETQYF
NA,TRBJ2-1,NA,TRBV20-1,TGCAGTGCTAGAGATTCTCCGGCGCCCGATGAGCAGTTCTTC,CSARDSPAPDEQFF
many,TRBJ2-7,NA,TRBV20-1,TGCAGTGCCCCGGAAGGACCCTACGAGCAGTACTTC,CSAPEGPYEQYF
NA,TRBJ2-3,NA,TRBV10-3,TGTGCCATCAGTGACCCCAGCAGGCTAGCGCCAATCACAGATACGCAGTATTTT,CAISDPSRLAPITDTQYF
many,TRBJ2-7,TRBD1,TRBV20-1,TGCAGCGCAAGGACAGGGGGCTACGAGCAGTACTTC,CSARTGGYEQYF
few,TRBJ2-1,TRBD2,TRBV4-1,TGCGCCAGCAGCCAAGGGGGACTAGCGGGATCCCACCACGAGCAGTTCTTC,CASSQGGLAGSHHEQFF
many,TRBJ2-5,TRBD2,TRBV5-1,TGCGCCAGCAATAAGTTAGCGGGGAGCAAGGTGGAGACCCAGTACTTC,CASNKLAGSKVETQYF
many,TRBJ2-3,TRBD2,TRBV29-1,TGCAGCGTTCCGATCGCGGGAGCAGATACGCAGTATTTT,CSVPIAGADTQYF
many,TRBJ1-4,NA,TRBV6-6,TGTGCCAGCAGTTACGATGAAAAACTGTTTTTT,CASSYDEKLFF
many,TRBJ2-2,NA,TRBV28,TGTGCCAGCAACAGGGTATCAAGTCGCACCGGGGAGCTGTTTTTT,CASNRVSSRTGELFF
many,TRBJ1-4,NA,TRBV4-3,TGCGCCAGCAGCCAATCCCGCGGGACACTGTTTTTT,CASSQSRGTLFF
few,TRBJ2-7,TRBD1,TRBV12-3/TRBV12-4,TGTGCCAGCAGTTTTGGCAGGGGGCTAATTACTTCCTACGAGCAGTACTTC,CASSFGRGLITSYEQYF
many,TRBJ2-7,TRBD2,TRBV4-3,TGCGCCAGCAGCCAAGATGGACTAGCGGGAGCGCTCTACGAGCAGTACTTC,CASSQDGLAGALYEQYF
many,TRBJ1-1,NA,TRBV28,TGTGCCAGCAGTTTAATTACCTTGAACACTGAAGCTTTCTTT,CASSLITLNTEAFF
many,TRBJ2-5,NA,TRBV11-2,TGTGCCAGCAGCCCAGGGCCCCAAGAGACCCAGTACTTC,CASSPGPQETQYF
many,TRBJ1-5,NA,TRBV15,TGTGCCACCAGCAGTTATCGGGCTAGCAATCAGCCCCAGCATTTT,CATSSYRASNQPQHF
many,TRBJ1-3,NA,TRBV7-2,TGTGCCAGCAGCTTAGGAGTCTGGACGCCAGGAAACACCACATATTTT,CASSLGVWTPGNTTYF
many,TRBJ2-7,TRBD2,TRBV6-5,TGTGCCAGCAGTTACTCAGCCATTAGCGGGGATCACTCCTACGAGCAGTACTTC,CASSYSAISGDHSYEQYF
NA,TRBJ1-2,TRBD1,TRBV4-3,TGCGCCAGCAGCCCCCGTTGGGGAGGGACAGGGTTTAACTATGGCTACACCTTC,CASSPRWGGTGFNYGYTF
NA,TRBJ2-1,NA,TRBV27,TGTGCCAGCAGTTTAGTTGGCCGGGCCTACAATGAGCAGTTCTTC,CASSLVGRAYNEQFF
NA,TRBJ1-6,NA,TRBV30,TGTGCCTGGTCTATAGGGCCGCCACCCCTCCACTTT,CAWSIGPPPLHF
many,TRBJ2-7,NA,TRBV7-6,TGTGCCAGCAGCTTAGATCGGGGGTCCGAGCAGTACTTC,CASSLDRGSEQYF
NA,TRBJ1-5,NA,TRBV7-8,TGTGCCAGCAGCTCACATCCGAGGACTCACAATCAGCCCCAGCATTTT,CASSSHPRTHNQPQHF